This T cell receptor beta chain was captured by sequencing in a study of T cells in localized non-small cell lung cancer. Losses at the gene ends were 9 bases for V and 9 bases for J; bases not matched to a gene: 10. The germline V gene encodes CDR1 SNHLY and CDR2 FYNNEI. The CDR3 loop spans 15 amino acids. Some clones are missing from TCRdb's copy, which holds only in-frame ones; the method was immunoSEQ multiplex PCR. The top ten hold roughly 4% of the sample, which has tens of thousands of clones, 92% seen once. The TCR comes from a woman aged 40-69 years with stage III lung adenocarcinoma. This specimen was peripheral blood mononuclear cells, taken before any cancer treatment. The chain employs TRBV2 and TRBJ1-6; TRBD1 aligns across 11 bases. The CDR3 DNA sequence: TGTGCCAGGGGCCCGGGACAGGGGGTCTTTTCACCCCTCCACTTT. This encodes CARGPGQGVFSPLHF.